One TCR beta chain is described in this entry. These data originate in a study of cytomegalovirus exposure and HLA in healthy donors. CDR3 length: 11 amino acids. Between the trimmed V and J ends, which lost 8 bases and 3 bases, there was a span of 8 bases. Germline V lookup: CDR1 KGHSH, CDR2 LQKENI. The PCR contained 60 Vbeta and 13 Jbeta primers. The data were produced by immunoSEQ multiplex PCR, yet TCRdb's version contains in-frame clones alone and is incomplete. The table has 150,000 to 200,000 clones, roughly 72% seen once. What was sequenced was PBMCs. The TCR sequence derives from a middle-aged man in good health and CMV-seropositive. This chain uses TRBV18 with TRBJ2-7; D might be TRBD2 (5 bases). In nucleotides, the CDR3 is TGTGCCAGCCGAGGGTACTACGAGCAGTACTTC. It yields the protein CASRGYYEQYF. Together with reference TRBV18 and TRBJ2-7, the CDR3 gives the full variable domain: NAGVMQNPRHLVRRRGQEARLRCSPMKGHSHVYWYRQLPEEGLKFMVYLQKENIIDESGMPKERFSAEFPKEGPSILRIQQVVRGDSAAYFCASRGYYEQYFGPGTRLTVT.